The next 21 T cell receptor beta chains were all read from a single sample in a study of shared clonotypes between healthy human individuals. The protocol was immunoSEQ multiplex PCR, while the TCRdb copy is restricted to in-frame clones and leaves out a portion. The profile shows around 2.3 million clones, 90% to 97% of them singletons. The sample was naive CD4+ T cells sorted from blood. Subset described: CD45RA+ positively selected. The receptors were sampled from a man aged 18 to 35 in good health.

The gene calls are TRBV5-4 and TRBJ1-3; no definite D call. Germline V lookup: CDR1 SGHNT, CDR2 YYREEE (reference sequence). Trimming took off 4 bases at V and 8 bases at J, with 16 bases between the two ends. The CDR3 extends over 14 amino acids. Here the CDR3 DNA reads TGTGCCAGCAGCCCGGGGTCTGCCCGGGACACCATATATTTT. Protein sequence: CASSPGSARDTIYF. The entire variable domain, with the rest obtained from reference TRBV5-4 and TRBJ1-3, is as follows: ETGVTQSPTHLIKTRGQQVTLRCSSQSGHNTVSWYQQALGQGPQFIFQYYREEENGRGNFPPRFSGLQFPNYSSELNVNALELDDSALYLCASSPGSARDTIYFGEGSWLTVV.

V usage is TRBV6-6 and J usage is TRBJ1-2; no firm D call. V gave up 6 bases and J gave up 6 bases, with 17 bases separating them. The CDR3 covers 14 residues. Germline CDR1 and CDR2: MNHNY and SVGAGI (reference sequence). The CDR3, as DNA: TGTGCCAGCAGCCGGCTCCGTTACTCCGATGGCTACACCTTC. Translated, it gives CASSRLRYSDGYTF.

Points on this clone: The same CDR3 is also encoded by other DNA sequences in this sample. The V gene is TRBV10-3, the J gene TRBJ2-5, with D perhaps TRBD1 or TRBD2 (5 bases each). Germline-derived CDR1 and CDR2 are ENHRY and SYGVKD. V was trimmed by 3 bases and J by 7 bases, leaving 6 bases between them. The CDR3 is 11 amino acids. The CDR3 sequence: CAISDGGTQYF. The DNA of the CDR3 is TGTGCCATCAGTGATGGGGGGACCCAGTACTTC.

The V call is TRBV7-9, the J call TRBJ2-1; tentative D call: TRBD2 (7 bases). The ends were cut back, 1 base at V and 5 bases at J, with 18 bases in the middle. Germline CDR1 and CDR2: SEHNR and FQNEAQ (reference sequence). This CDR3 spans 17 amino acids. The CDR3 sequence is CASSLVWGRGTDNEQFF. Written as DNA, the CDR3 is TGTGCCAGCAGCTTAGTCTGGGGGCGGGGGACCGACAATGAGCAGTTCTTC.

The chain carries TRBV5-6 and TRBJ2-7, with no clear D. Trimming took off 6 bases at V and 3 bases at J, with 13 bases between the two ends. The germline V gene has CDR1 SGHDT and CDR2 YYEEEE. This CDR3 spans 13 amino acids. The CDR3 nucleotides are TGTGCCAGCACCCAGACCGCCGGCTACGAGCAGTACTTC. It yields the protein CASTQTAGYEQYF.

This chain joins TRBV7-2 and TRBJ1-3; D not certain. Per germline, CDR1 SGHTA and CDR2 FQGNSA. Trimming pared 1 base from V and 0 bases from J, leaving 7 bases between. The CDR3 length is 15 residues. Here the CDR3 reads CASSLDTASGNTIYF. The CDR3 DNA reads TGTGCCAGCAGCTTAGATACAGCCTCTGGAAACACCATATATTTT.

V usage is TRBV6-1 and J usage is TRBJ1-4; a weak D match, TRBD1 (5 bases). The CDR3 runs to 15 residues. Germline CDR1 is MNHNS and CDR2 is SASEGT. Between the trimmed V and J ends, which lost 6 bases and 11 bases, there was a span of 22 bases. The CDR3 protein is CASSTPKKGPTKLFF. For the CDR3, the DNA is TGTGCCAGCAGCACTCCTAAGAAGGGGCCGACTAAACTGTTTTTT.

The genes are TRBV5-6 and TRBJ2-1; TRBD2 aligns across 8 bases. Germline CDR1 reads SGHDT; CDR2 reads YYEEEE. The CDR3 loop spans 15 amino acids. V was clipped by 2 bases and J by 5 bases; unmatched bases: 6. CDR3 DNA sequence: TGTGCCAGCAGCTTTGTGACTAGCGATGACAATGAGCAGTTCTTC. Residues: CASSFVTSDDNEQFF.

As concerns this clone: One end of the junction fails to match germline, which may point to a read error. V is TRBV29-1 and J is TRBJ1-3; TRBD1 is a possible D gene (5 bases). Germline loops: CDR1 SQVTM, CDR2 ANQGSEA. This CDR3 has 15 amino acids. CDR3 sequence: CSVGYGTVSGTTIYF. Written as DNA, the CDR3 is TGCAGCGTTGGTTACGGGACGGTTTCGGGAACCACCATATATTTT.

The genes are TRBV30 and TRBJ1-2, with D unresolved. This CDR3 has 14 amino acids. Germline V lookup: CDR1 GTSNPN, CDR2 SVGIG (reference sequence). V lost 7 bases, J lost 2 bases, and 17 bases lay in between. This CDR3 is CALTGSLGNYGYTF. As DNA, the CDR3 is TGTGCCTTAACCGGGTCGCTAGGGAACTATGGCTACACCTTC.

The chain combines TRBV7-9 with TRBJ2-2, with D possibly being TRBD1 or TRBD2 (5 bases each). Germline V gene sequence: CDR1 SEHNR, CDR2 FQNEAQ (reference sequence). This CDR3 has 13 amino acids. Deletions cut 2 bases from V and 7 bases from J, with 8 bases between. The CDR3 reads CASSLQGVGELFF. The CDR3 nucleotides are TGTGCCAGCAGCTTACAGGGAGTCGGGGAGCTGTTTTTT. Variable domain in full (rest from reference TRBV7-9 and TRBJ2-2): DTGVSQNPRHKITKRGQNVTFRCDPISEHNRLYWYRQTLGQGPEFLTYFQNEAQLEKSRLLSDRFSAERPKGSFSTLEIQRTEQGDSAMYLCASSLQGVGELFFGEGSRLTVL.

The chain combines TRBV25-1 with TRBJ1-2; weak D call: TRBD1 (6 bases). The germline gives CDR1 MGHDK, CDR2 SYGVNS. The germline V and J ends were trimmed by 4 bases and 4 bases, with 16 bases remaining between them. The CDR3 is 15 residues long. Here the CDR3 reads CASSALDREFYGYTF. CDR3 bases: TGTGCCAGCAGTGCCCTGGACAGAGAGTTCTATGGCTACACCTTC.

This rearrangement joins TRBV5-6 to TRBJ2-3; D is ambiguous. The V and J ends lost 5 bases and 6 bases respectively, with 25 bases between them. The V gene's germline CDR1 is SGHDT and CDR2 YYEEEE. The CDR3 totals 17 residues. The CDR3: CASSSGLWSSVRDTQYF. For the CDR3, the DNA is TGTGCCAGCAGTTCGGGCCTTTGGAGCTCGGTACGGGATACGCAGTATTTT.

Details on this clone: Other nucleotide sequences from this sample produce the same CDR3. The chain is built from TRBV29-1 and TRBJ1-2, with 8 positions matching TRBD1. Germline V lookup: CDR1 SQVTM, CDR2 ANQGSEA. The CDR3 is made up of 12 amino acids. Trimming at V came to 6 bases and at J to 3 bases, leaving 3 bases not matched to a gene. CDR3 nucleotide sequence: TGCAGCGTGACACAGGGGGACTATGGCTACACCTTC. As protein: CSVTQGDYGYTF.

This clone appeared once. The DNA for the CDR3 is TGTGCCAGCAGTTGGATGACAGGGTCCTACGAGCAGTACTTC. Translation: CASSWMTGSYEQYF. This chain joins TRBV6-5 and TRBJ2-7; TRBD1 aligns across 7 bases. V lost 4 bases to trimming and J lost 1 base; unmatched junction nucleotides: 4. CDR3 length: 14 residues. Per germline, CDR1 MNHEY and CDR2 SVGAGI.

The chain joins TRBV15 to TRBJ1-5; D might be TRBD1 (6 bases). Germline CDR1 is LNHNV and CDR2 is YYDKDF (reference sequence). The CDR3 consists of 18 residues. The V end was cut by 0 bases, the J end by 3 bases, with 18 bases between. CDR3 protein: CATSRDRILQGSNQPQHF. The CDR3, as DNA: TGTGCCACCAGCAGAGATCGGATCCTACAGGGTTCCAATCAGCCCCAGCATTTT. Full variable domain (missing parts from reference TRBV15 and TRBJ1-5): DAMVIQNPRYQVTQFGKPVTLSCSQTLNHNVMYWYQQKSSQAPKLLFHYYDKDFNNEADTPDNFQSRRPNTSFCFLDIRSPGLGDTAMYLCATSRDRILQGSNQPQHFGDGTRLSIL.

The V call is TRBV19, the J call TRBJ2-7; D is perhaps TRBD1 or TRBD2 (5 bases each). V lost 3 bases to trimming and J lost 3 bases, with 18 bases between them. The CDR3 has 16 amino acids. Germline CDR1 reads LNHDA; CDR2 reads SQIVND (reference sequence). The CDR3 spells CASSIPRDRADYEQYF. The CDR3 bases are TGTGCCAGTAGTATCCCCCGGGACCGAGCAGACTACGAGCAGTACTTC.

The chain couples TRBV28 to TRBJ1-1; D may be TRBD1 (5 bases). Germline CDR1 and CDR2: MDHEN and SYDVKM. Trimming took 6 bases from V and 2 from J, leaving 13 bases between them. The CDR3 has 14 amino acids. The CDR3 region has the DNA TGTGCCAGCAGCCTAGGACACATCAACACTGAAGCTTTCTTT. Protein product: CASSLGHINTEAFF.

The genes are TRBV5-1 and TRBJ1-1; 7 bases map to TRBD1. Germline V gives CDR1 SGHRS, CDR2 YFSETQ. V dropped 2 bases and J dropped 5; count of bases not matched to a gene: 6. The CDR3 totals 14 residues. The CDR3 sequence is CASSLGGAETEAFF. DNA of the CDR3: TGCGCCAGCAGCTTAGGGGGCGCTGAAACTGAAGCTTTCTTT. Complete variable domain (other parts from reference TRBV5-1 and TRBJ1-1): KAGVTQTPRYLIKTRGQQVTLSCSPISGHRSVSWYQQTPGQGLQFLFEYFSETQRNKGNFPGRFSGRQFSNSRSEMNVSTLELGDSALYLCASSLGGAETEAFFGQGTRLTVV.

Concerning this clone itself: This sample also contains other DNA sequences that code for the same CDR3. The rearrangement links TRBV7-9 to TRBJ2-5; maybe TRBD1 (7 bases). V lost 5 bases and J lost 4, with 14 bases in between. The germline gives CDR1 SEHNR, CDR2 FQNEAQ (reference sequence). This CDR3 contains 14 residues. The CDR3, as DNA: TGTGCCAGCAGCCCTCGACAGGGAGGAGAGACCCAGTACTTC. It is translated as CASSPRQGGETQYF.

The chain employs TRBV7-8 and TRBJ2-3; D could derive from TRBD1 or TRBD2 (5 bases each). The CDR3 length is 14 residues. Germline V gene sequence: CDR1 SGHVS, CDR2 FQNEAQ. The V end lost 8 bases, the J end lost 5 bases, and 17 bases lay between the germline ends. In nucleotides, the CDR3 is TGTGCCAGCTCTCCGGGACGAAATGTAGATACGCAGTATTTT. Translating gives CASSPGRNVDTQYF. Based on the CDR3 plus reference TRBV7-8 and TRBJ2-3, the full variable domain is GAGVSQSPRYKVAKRGQDVALRCDPISGHVSLFWYQQALGQGPEFLTYFQNEAQLDKSGLPSDRFFAERPEGSVSTLKIQRTQQEDSAVYLCASSPGRNVDTQYFGPGTRLTVL.